The present entry profiles one T cell receptor (beta chain) with its context. Its specificity is not known. With 5 bases removed from V and 3 bases from J, the gap between germline ends came to 7 bases. CDR1 is SQVTM and CDR2 is ANQGSEA in the germline V gene. This CDR3 region has 11 residues. This sample is drawn from a study of cytotoxic CD8 clonotypes in ibrutinib-treated CLL. Study background: Enrolment comprised some 10 relapsed/refractory and more than 14 treatment-naive patients; 17 to 18 were IGHV unmutated. Overall, around 25 responses were partial and 2 complete; following median about 70 months, around 15 patients stayed remitted and around twelve progressed. Findings and limits, study-wide: The public clonotypes identified were infrequent and showed contraction or stability on treatment.

Using immunoSEQ multiplex PCR, the repertoire was profiled, and TCRdb retains in-frame clones only, with some absent. Among about 130,000 clones listed, roughly 76% were seen once. The sequence derives from a human donor with chronic lymphocytic leukemia. Material: PBMCs, obtained after 24 months of ibrutinib treatment. The chain uses TRBV29-1 and TRBJ1-2; D gene uncertain. The CDR3 DNA reads TGCAGCGTTTTTGGGGACTATGGCTACACCTTC. It translates to CSVFGDYGYTF. Looking up the rest from reference TRBV29-1 and TRBJ1-2 gives the full variable domain: SAVISQKPSRDICQRGTSLTIQCQVDSQVTMMFWYRQQPGQSLTLIATANQGSEATYESGFVIDKFPISRPNLTFSTLTVSNMSPEDSSIYLCSVFGDYGYTFGSGTRLTVV.